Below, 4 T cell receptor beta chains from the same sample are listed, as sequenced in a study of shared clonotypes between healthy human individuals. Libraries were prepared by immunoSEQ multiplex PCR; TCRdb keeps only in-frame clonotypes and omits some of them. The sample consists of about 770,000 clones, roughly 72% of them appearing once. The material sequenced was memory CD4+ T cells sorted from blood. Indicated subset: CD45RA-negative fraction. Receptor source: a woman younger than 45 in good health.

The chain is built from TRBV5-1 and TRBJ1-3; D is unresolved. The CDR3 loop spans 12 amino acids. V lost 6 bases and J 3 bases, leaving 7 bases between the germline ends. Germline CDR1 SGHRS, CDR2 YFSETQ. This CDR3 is CASNGGGNTIYF. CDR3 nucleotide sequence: TGCGCCAGCAATGGCGGTGGAAACACCATATATTTT.

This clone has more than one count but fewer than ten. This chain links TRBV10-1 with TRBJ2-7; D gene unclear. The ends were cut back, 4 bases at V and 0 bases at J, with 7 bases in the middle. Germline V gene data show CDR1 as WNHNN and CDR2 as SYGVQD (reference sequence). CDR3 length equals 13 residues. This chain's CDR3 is CASSGVSSYEQYF. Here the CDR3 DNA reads TGCGCCAGCAGTGGGGTTTCCTCCTACGAGCAGTACTTC.

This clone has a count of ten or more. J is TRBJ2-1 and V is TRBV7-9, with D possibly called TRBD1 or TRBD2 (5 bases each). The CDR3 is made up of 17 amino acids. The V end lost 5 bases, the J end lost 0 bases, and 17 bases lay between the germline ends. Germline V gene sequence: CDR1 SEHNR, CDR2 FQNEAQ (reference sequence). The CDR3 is CASSPRQTGSSYNEQFF. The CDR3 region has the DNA TGTGCCAGCAGCCCGAGACAGACTGGGAGCTCCTACAATGAGCAGTTCTTC.

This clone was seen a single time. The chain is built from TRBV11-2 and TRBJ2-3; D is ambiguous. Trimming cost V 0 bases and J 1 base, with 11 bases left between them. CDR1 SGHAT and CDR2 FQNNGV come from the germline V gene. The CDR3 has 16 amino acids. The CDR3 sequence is CASSLDTTPGTDTQYF. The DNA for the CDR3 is TGTGCCAGCAGCTTAGATACGACTCCAGGCACAGATACGCAGTATTTT.